The 23 T cell receptor beta chains below all came from one sample that was sequenced in a study of blood T cells in healthy people across ages. Together with a sample-barcoded 5' primer, a J-beta primer mix was included in a second PCR lasting about 7 to 12 cycles. Via MiXCR, TCRdb re-called the 5' RACE reads, giving one row per CDR3 protein. The table has around 1,600,000 distinct CDR3 sequences, 42% seen once. The sample consisted of blood. These TCRs come from a woman in her late teens or twenties in good health.

This sequence joins TRBV7-2 and TRBJ1-5; 11 bases are a match to TRBD1. CDR3 size: 20 residues. V dropped 5 bases and J dropped 1; count of bases not matched to a gene: 16. Germline V gene sequence: CDR1 SGHTA, CDR2 FQGNSA. The CDR3 coding sequence is TGTGCCAGCAGCCCCCAGAAACTGGACAGGGGGCGGGGAAGCAATCAGCCCCAGCATTTT. Protein product: CASSPQKLDRGRGSNQPQHF. Based on the CDR3 plus reference TRBV7-2 and TRBJ1-5, the full variable domain is GAGVSQSPSNKVTEKGKDVELRCDPISGHTALYWYRQSLGQGLEFLIYFQGNSAPDKSGLPSDRFSAERTGGSVSTLTIQRTQQEDSAVYLCASSPQKLDRGRGSNQPQHFGDGTRLSIL.

This clonotype was picked up a small number of times. The chain carries TRBV4-3 and TRBJ1-4; D unclear. Germline CDR1 reads LGHNA; CDR2 reads YSLEER. Trimming stripped 4 bases from V and 8 bases from J, with 14 bases between. CDR3 length: 14 residues. CDR3 DNA sequence: TGCGCCAGCAGCCTCCACCCTTTAAGGGAAAAACTGTTTTTT. This translates into CASSLHPLREKLFF.

The chain couples TRBV14 to TRBJ2-6; D is uncertain. This CDR3 contains 16 residues. The V and J ends lost 4 bases and 0 bases respectively, with 10 bases between them. Germline V gene lookup returns CDR1 SGHDN and CDR2 FVKESK. CDR3 loop: CASSPKGISGANVLTF. CDR3 nucleotides: TGTGCCAGCAGCCCGAAGGGTATCTCTGGGGCCAACGTCCTGACTTTC.

This clonotype was seen only a few times. The rearrangement uses TRBV7-2 and TRBJ2-3; 11 bases are a match to TRBD2. V gave up 1 base and J gave up 3 bases; unmatched junction bases: 9. Germline V gene data show CDR1 as SGHTA and CDR2 as FQGNSA. The CDR3 extends over 18 amino acids. The CDR3 spells CASSLDRVAGGRTDTQYF. CDR3 in DNA: TGTGCCAGCAGCTTAGACAGGGTAGCGGGAGGGAGGACAGATACGCAGTATTTT.

The V gene is TRBV6-6, the J gene TRBJ2-1; TRBD1 aligns across 8 bases. Trimming removed 0 bases from V and 6 bases from J; junction bases left unmatched: 1. Germline V gene lookup returns CDR1 MNHNY and CDR2 SVGAGI (reference sequence). CDR3 size: 14 residues. CDR3 bases: TGTGCCAGCAGTTACTCCAGGGGGCCCAATGAGCAGTTCTTC. Encoded protein: CASSYSRGPNEQFF.

CDR3 sequence reads: CASSQQAHSNQPQHF. The CDR3, as DNA: TGTGCCAGCAGCCAACAGGCTCATAGCAATCAGCCCCAGCATTTT. The V gene is TRBV7-2, the J gene TRBJ1-5; a possible D gene is TRBD1 (5 bases). Trimming took 5 bases from V and 0 from J, leaving 11 bases between them. The germline CDR1 and CDR2 sequences are SGHTA and FQGNSA. The CDR3 spans 15 residues.

The chain joins TRBV5-1 to TRBJ2-1; D may match TRBD1 or TRBD2 (6 bases each). CDR3 length: 15 residues. Trimming cost V 4 bases and J 0 bases, with 11 bases left between them. Per germline, CDR1 SGHRS and CDR2 YFSETQ. DNA of the CDR3: TGCGCCAGCAGCGGCGGGGACAACTCCTACAATGAGCAGTTCTTC. It encodes CASSGGDNSYNEQFF.

The chain has TRBV6-2 or TRBV6-3 and TRBJ1-1; possible D gene TRBD1, 6 bases. Germline-derived CDR1 and CDR2 are MNHEY and SVGEGT. CDR3 length: 14 amino acids. With 7 bases removed from V and 1 base from J, the gap between germline ends came to 13 bases. CDR3 amino acids: CASTGTTSNTEAFF. DNA for the CDR3: TGTGCCAGCACCGGGACAACCTCGAACACTGAAGCTTTCTTT.

The chain joins TRBV29-1 to TRBJ2-1; 7 positions match TRBD2. The J call could be wrong; TRBJ2-7 is a better fit for the DNA end. CDR3 length: 13 residues. CDR1 and CDR2 from the germline V gene are SQVTM and ANQGSEA. The CDR3 spells CSVGGETYNEQYF. DNA for the CDR3: TGCAGCGTGGGGGGGGAGACATACAATGAGCAGTACTTC.

This clonotype came up a few times. This sequence joins TRBV29-1 and TRBJ2-1; D might be TRBD1 (6 bases). The ends were cut back, 8 bases at V and 8 bases at J, with 19 bases in the middle. The CDR3 has 13 residues. In germline, CDR1 is SQVTM, CDR2 ANQGSEA. The DNA of the CDR3 is TGCAGCTCAAACCGGGACATTTACGATGAGCAGTTCTTC. This translates into CSSNRDIYDEQFF.

The chain combines TRBV6-4 with TRBJ2-7; D call uncertain. CDR1 and CDR2 from the germline V gene are MRHNA and SNTAGT. This CDR3 has 14 residues. V was clipped by 0 bases and J by 0 bases, with 6 bases between them. CDR3 amino acids: CASSDSAGSYEQYF. The DNA for the CDR3 is TGTGCCAGCAGTGACTCGGCCGGCTCCTACGAGCAGTACTTC.

This clonotype was counted between two and nine times. The V and J genes are TRBV30 and TRBJ1-2; TRBD1 aligns across 7 bases. The V gene's germline CDR1 is GTSNPN and CDR2 SVGIG (reference sequence). V shed 5 bases, J shed 8 bases, and the junction held 5 bases outside the gene matches. This CDR3 contains 11 residues. The CDR3 DNA reads as TGTGCCTGGGAAGGGGGCAAAGGCTACACCTTC. This sequence encodes CAWEGGKGYTF.

The rearrangement uses TRBV6-1 and TRBJ1-1; 9 bases fit TRBD1. This CDR3 has 15 residues. Germline V gene lookup returns CDR1 MNHNS and CDR2 SASEGT. V gave up 4 bases and J gave up 0 bases; unmatched junction bases: 3. The CDR3 protein is CASSAQGAMNTEAFF. The CDR3 DNA sequence: TGTGCCAGCAGTGCACAGGGGGCGATGAACACTGAAGCTTTCTTT.

The chain links TRBV10-3 to TRBJ2-1; D unclear. Trimming left V 5 bases short and J 3 bases short, with 11 bases between. The V gene's germline CDR1 is ENHRY and CDR2 SYGVKD. The CDR3 runs to 14 residues. CDR3 sequence: CAISPASGYNEQFF. CDR3 sequence (DNA): TGTGCCATCAGTCCCGCCTCGGGCTACAATGAGCAGTTCTTC.

This clonotype was counted at least ten times. The genes are TRBV29-1 and TRBJ2-5; 12 bases align to TRBD2. The germline gives CDR1 SQVTM, CDR2 ANQGSEA. Unmatched junction bases numbered 1, after V lost 6 bases and J lost 2 bases. This CDR3 has 13 amino acids. The CDR3 loop reads CSVGTSGQETQYF. DNA for the CDR3: TGCAGCGTCGGGACTAGCGGGCAAGAGACCCAGTACTTC.

This sequence joins TRBV29-1 and TRBJ1-4; 9 bases fit TRBD1. V was pared by 6 bases and J by 7 bases, with 3 bases of the junction left unmatched. CDR1 is SQVTM and CDR2 is ANQGSEA in the germline V gene. The CDR3 has 12 amino acids. DNA for the CDR3: TGCAGCGTCGGGACAGGGCGTGAAAAACTGTTTTTT. Translated, it gives CSVGTGREKLFF.

On this clonotype itself: Germline is not matched at one junction end, which may reflect a read error. The chain joins TRBV4-3 to TRBJ2-5, with TRBD1 matching over 7 bases. The CDR3 has 14 residues. Germline CDR1 reads LGHNA; CDR2 reads YSLEER. CDR3 DNA sequence: TGCGCCAGCAACCAAGTTGACAGGGACAATGAGCAGTACTTC. Its translation: CASNQVDRDNEQYF.

In regard to this clonotype: The junction shows a germline mismatch at one end, possibly a read error. The J gene is TRBJ1-5, the V gene TRBV6-6, with 8 bases matching TRBD1. CDR3 length: 16 residues. Germline V CDR1 and CDR2: MNHNY, SVGAGI (reference sequence). The CDR3 reads CASSPWTGLNNQPQHF. The CDR3 nucleotides read TGTGCCAGCAGCCCCTGGACAGGGTTGAACAATCAGCCTCAGCATTTT.

In this sample, this clonotype turned up once. This chain connects TRBV7-2 to TRBJ2-1; 8 bases match TRBD2. Germline V gene sequence: CDR1 SGHTA, CDR2 FQGNSA. The CDR3 spans 15 residues. V gave up 3 bases and J gave up 8 bases; unmatched junction bases: 9. The CDR3 nucleotides read TGTGCCAGCAGCTTGCGACGAGCGGGAGTCTATGAGCAGTTCTTC. Amino acids: CASSLRRAGVYEQFF.

The chain uses TRBV3-1 and TRBJ1-1; perhaps TRBD1 as D (6 bases). Trimming removed 2 bases from V and 7 bases from J, with 17 bases in between. The CDR3 has 15 amino acids. The germline CDR1 and CDR2 sequences are LGHDT and YNNKEL (reference sequence). The CDR3 loop reads CASSQPSGHKFEAFF. Written as DNA, the CDR3 is TGTGCCAGCAGCCAACCTTCGGGACACAAGTTTGAAGCTTTCTTT.

This clonotype showed up just a few times. A read error may produce the germline difference seen at one junction end. V gene TRBV15 combines with J gene TRBJ2-3; 11 bases are a match to TRBD2. The CDR3 is made up of 19 amino acids. Germline loops: CDR1 LNHNV, CDR2 YYDKDF (reference sequence). The CDR3 DNA sequence: TGTGCCACCAGAAGAGCTCATACCGGGACTAGCGGTAGCACAGATACGCAGTATTTT. This translates into CATRRAHTGTSGSTDTQYF.

J is TRBJ1-2 and V is TRBV20-1; no clear D gene. This CDR3 is 13 amino acids long. V was clipped by 3 bases and J by 0 bases, with 8 bases between them. Germline V gene sequence: CDR1 DFQATT, CDR2 SNEGSKA (reference sequence). This CDR3 is CSASSGTNYGYTF. In DNA, the CDR3 is TGCAGTGCTAGCTCTGGTACTAACTATGGCTACACCTTC.

This clonotype was seen only a few times. The chain is built from TRBV12-3 or TRBV12-4 and TRBJ2-5, with 9 bases that match TRBD1. The CDR3 is 14 amino acids. The V segment lost 8 bases and the J segment 6 bases; nucleotides outside the gene matches: 10. DNA for the CDR3: TGTGCCAGCCTATCCGGGACAGGGCACCAGACCCAGTACTTC. Encoded protein: CASLSGTGHQTQYF.